What follows is one TCR beta chain and its context. The target antigen is unknown. A junction end diverges from the germline sequence, so it may reflect a read error. This CDR3 has 11 amino acids. Per the germline V gene, CDR1 is MNHNY and CDR2 is SVGAGI (reference sequence). 13 Jbeta primers and 60 Vbeta primers were used for the PCR. Method: immunoSEQ multiplex PCR; TCRdb's copy keeps in-frame clones and lacks some. The table records 130,000 to 150,000 clones, roughly 76% of them present only once. The source of the sample is a study of cytomegalovirus exposure and HLA in healthy donors. Study-wide results and caveats: The productive fraction for most TCR beta V segments was about 90% or about 30% in an earlier analysis. TCR sequences were mostly rare, though some public TCRs occurred in many donors. Sequence variants that were highly shared formed a cluster that was likely a sequencing artifact. Upon later analysis, HLA-associated TCR beta chains proved more clonally expanded than other, equally common chains.

This sequence was found in a woman aged 25 to 39 in good health and CMV-seronegative. Sequencing was done on a sample of PBMCs. The V gene is TRBV6-6, the J gene TRBJ2-3; D not certain. The CDR3, as DNA: TGTGCCAGCAGTTACAAAGATACGCGGTATTTT. It translates to CASSYKDTRYF.